The clone carrying this T cell receptor (beta chain) appeared many times. The data belong to a study of Graves' ophthalmopathy and Graves' hyperthyroidism. Trimming pared 6 bases from V and 4 bases from J, leaving 13 bases between. CDR1 is SGDLS and CDR2 is YYNGEE in the germline V gene. This CDR3 comprises 14 residues. TCR beta CDR3 amplification used RNA transcripts. First-round RT-PCR relied on HTBI primers, and a second-round multiplex PCR came next. Via MiXCR, TCRdb re-called the multiplex PCR reads, giving one row per CDR3 protein. The profile covers about half a million distinct CDR3 sequences, with under 15% appearing a single time and about 10% taken by the ten largest.

This TCR came from a woman in her thirties with Graves' ophthalmopathy. The chain recombines TRBV9 with TRBJ2-2; D may be TRBD1 or TRBD2 (5 bases each). The sequencing input was blood. In DNA form, the CDR3 reads TGTGCCAGCAACTCTAGGGACGGCACCGGGGAGCTGTTTTTT. This translates into CASNSRDGTGELFF.